This T cell receptor (beta chain) was sequenced for a study of T cell responses to AZD1222 COVID-19 vaccine. V lost 6 bases to trimming and J lost 8 bases, with 10 bases between them. Germline V lookup: CDR1 MNHEY, CDR2 SVGAGI. The CDR3 runs 11 residues. The assay was immunoSEQ multiplex PCR, and TCRdb's table has in-frame clones only and misses some. Here the sample spans some 150,000 clones, approximately 91% being singletons. Notes on the study in general: The donor group comprised mostly white British people and more females; the analysis possibly underestimated clonal diversity. An increase in Spike-specific TCR breadth and depth was observed after two AZD1222 doses. Only five to seven AZD1222 recipients tested seropositive at baseline. Close to half of all spike-specific TCRs reportedly target regions of the variants that are unmutated.

Comments on this clone: What it binds is not known.

The receptor was derived from an adult who received the MenACWY meningococcal vaccine as a control. The chain combines TRBV6-5 with TRBJ1-1; D is unresolved. Here the sequenced sample was peripheral blood, taken 28 days after the second dose of the MenACWY control vaccine. The CDR3 loop is CASSMNSEAFF. The CDR3 DNA reads TGTGCCAGCAGCATGAACAGCGAAGCTTTCTTT.